This TCR beta chain is drawn from a study of cytomegalovirus exposure and HLA in healthy donors. Study overall: A prior study identified 110 million or so unique TCR beta sequences from 200 million or so T cells. General study results and limits: Looking again later, the authors saw that most CMV-associated TCR beta chains seemed HLA-restricted.

PCR used 60 Vbeta primers and 13 Jbeta primers. The protocol was immunoSEQ multiplex PCR, while the TCRdb copy is restricted to in-frame clones and leaves out a portion. This table holds approximately 150,000 clones, 75% found once. CDR1 SGHAT and CDR2 FQNNGV come from the germline V gene. V was cut by 5 bases and J by 3 bases, with 9 bases left in between. CDR3 length: 13 residues. To note about this clone: Its antigen remains unknown.

The sequenced sample consisted of PBMCs. The chain carries TRBV11-2 and TRBJ2-3; weak D call: TRBD1 (6 bases). The clonotype comes from a young man in good health and CMV-seropositive. Written as DNA, the CDR3 is TGTGCCAGCAGCCCACAGGGAACAGATACGCAGTATTTT. This gives the protein CASSPQGTDTQYF.